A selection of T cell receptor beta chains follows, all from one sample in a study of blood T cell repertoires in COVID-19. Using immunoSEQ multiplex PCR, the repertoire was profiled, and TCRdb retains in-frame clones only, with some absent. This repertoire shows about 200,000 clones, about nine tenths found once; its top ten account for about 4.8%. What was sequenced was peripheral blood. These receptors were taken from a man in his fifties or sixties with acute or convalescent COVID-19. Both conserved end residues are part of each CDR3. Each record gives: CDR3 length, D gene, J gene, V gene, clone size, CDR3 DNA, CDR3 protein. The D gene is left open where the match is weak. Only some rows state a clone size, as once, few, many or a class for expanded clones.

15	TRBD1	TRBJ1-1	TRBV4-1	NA	TGCGCCAGCAGCCAAAACAGCGGGACAGGGACTGAAGCTTTCTTT	CASSQNSGTGTEAFF
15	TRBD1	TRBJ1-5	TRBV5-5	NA	TGTGCCAGCAGCTTCAGGACAGGGGCAGTTCAGCCCCAGCATTTT	CASSFRTGAVQPQHF
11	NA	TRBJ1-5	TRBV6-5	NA	TGTGCCAGCAGGACAGATCAGCCCCAGCATTTT	CASRTDQPQHF
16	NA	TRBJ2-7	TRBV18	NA	TGTGCCAGCTCACCACCAAGTGGACAGAATCCCTACGAGCAGTACTTC	CASSPPSGQNPYEQYF
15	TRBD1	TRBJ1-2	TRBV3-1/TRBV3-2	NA	TGTGCCAGCAGCCAAGGACAGGGGTCGGACTATGGCTACACCTTC	CASSQGQGSDYGYTF
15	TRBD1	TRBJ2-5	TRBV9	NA	TGTGCCAGCAGCGTAGGGGGACAGCCTAGGGAGACCCAGTACTTC	CASSVGGQPRETQYF
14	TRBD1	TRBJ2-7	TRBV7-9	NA	TGTGCCAGCAAGCGGGACAGGGCGAGCTACGAGCAGTACTTC	CASKRDRASYEQYF
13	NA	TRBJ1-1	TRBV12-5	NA	TGTGCTAGTGGCAATATGGCCCCCCGAAAAGCTTTCTTT	CASGNMAPRKAFF
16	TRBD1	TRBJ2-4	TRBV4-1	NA	TGCGCCAGCAGCCAAGAGGACAGGCCCCTCCAAAACATTCAGTACTTC	CASSQEDRPLQNIQYF
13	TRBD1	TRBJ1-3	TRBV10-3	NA	TGTGCCATCAGGACAGGGGAAGGAAACACCATATATTTT	CAIRTGEGNTIYF
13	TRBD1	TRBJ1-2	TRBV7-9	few	TGTGCCAGCAGCTTAGTAGGGGGCGGCCTTAACACCTTC	CASSLVGGGLNTF
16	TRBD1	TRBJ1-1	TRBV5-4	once	TGTGCCAGCAGCGAGGGACAGGGGGCGCGTAACACTGAAGCTTTCTTT	CASSEGQGARNTEAFF
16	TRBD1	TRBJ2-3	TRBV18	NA	TGTGCCAGCTCACCTACGGCGAGGGGGCCTACAGATACGCAGTATTTT	CASSPTARGPTDTQYF
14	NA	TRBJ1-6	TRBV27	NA	TGTGCCAGCAGTTCTTGGAGGGATAATTCACCCCTCCACTTT	CASSSWRDNSPLHF
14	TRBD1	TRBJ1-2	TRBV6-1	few	TGTGCCAGCAGTGAAGTGGCAGGGGGTCATGGCTACACCTTC	CASSEVAGGHGYTF
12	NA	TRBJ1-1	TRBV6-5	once	TGTGCCAGCAGTCTCCCCGGGCAGGGAGCTTTCTTT	CASSLPGQGAFF
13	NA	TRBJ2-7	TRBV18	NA	TGTGCCAGCTCGGAATTTACAGGGTACGAGCAGTACTTC	CASSEFTGYEQYF
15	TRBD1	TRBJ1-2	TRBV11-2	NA	TGTGCCAGCAGCTTAAGGGCAGGGGGAAACTATGGCTACACCTTC	CASSLRAGGNYGYTF
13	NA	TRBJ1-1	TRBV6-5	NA	TGTGCCAGCAGTTACCTTGTGAACACTGAAGCTTTCTTT	CASSYLVNTEAFF
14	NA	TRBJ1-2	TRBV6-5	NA	TGTGCCAGCAGTCAGAATTCAGGAACCTATGGCTACACCTTC	CASSQNSGTYGYTF
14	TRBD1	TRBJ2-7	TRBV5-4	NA	TGTGCCAGCATCCAGACAGGGGGATCGCACGAGCAGTACTTC	CASIQTGGSHEQYF
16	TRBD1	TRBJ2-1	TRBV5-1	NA	TGCGCCAGCAGCCCGGGACAGGTTAACTCCTACAATGAGCAGTTCTTC	CASSPGQVNSYNEQFF
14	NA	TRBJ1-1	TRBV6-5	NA	TGTGCCAGCAGTCGGACAGCTCTGAACACTGAAGCTTTCTTT	CASSRTALNTEAFF
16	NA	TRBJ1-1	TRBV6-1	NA	TGTGCCAGCAGTGATCCCGGCGGGGATGGGAACACTGAAGCTTTCTTT	CASSDPGGDGNTEAFF
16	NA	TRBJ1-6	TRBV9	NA	TGTGCCAGCAGCGTAGCTTCACGGGATGGTAATTCACCCCTCCACTTT	CASSVASRDGNSPLHF
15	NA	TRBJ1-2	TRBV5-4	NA	TGTGCCAGCAGCTTGGCCGGGGGGGTGCGCTATGGCTACACCTTC	CASSLAGGVRYGYTF
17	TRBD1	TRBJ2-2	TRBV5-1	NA	TGCGCCAGCAGCCCCCGCCAGGGGGCGCAGGAAACCGGGGAGCTGTTTTTT	CASSPRQGAQETGELFF